This entry describes one T cell receptor beta chain. The sample comes from a study of patients and donors after allogeneic stem cell transplantation. TCRdb re-called the RT-PCR reads through MiXCR, storing one row per CDR3 protein. The sample carries about 210,000 distinct CDR3 sequences, more than 35% recorded once. The V gene's germline CDR1 is LNHDA and CDR2 SQIVND (reference sequence). This CDR3 is built from 13 residues. V lost 1 base, J lost 5 bases, and 8 bases lay in between. The clonotype was recovered from a human donor who was either an allogeneic HSCT recipient or a stem cell or donor lymphocyte infusion donor (not recorded which). It is not recorded whose cells these are; they may come from a transplant donor. Specimen: blood, either unsorted or a sorted T cell fraction (not recorded which). The V call is TRBV19, the J call TRBJ1-1; D not resolved. The CDR3 coding sequence is TGTGCCAGTAGTATAGTCGGTAGGACTGAAGCTTTCTTT. It is translated as CASSIVGRTEAFF.